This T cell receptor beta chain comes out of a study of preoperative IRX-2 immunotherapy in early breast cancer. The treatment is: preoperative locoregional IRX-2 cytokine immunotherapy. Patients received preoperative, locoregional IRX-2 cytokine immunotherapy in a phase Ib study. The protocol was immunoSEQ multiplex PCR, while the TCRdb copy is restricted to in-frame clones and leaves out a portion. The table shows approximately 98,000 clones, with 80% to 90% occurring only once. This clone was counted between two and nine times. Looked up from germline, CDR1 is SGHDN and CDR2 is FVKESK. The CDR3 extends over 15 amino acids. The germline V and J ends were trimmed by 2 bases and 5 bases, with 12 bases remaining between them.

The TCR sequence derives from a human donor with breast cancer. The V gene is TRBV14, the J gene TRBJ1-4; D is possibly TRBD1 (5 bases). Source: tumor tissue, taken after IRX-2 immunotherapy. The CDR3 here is CASSQFGTNNEKLFF. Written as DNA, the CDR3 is TGTGCCAGCAGCCAATTTGGGACTAACAATGAAAAACTGTTTTTT.